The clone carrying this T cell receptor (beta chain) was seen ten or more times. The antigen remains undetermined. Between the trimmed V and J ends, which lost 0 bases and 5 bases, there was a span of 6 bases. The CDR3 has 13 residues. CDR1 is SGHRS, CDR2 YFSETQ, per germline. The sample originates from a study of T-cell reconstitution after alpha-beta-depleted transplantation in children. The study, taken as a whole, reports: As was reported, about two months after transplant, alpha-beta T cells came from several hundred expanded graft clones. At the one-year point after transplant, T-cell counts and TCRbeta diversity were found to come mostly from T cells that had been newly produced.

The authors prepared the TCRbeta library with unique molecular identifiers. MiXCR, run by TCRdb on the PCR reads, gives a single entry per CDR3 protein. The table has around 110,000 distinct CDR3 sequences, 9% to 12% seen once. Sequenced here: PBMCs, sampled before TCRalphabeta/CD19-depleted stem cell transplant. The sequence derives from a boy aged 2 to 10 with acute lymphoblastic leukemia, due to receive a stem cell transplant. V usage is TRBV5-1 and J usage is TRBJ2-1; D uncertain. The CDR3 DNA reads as TGCGCCAGCAGCTTGGCTAGGAACAATGAGCAGTTCTTC. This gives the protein CASSLARNNEQFF. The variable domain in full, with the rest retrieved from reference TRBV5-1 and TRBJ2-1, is KAGVTQTPRYLIKTRGQQVTLSCSPISGHRSVSWYQQTPGQGLQFLFEYFSETQRNKGNFPGRFSGRQFSNSRSEMNVSTLELGDSALYLCASSLARNNEQFFGPGTRLTVL.